This T cell receptor beta chain emerged from a study of sequential checkpoint blockade in melanoma. Overall study: About two dozen patients had tumor biopsies before treatment and at week 13.

The table came from immunoSEQ multiplex PCR; TCRdb's copy has only in-frame clones and leaves some out. Among 12,000 or so clones listed, 25% to 35% were seen once. Stated treatment: randomized to nivolumab then ipilimumab (arm A) or the reverse (arm B). This clone has a handful of counts. Germline CDR1 reads MDHEN; CDR2 reads SYDVKM. The V and J ends lost 5 bases and 3 bases, in that order; junction bases with no gene match: 16. This CDR3 region has 19 residues. The chain couples TRBV28 to TRBJ2-6, with 7 bases lining up with TRBD2. The sample consisted of tumor tissue (inferred from file names), taken from a patient given nivolumab and ipilimumab in sequence. This receptor was obtained from a human donor with melanoma. For the CDR3, the DNA is TGTGCCAGCAGTAGCCCCCCCCGCTGGGGGGAGGGTGGGGCCAACGTCCTGACTTTC. It is translated as CASSSPPRWGEGGANVLTF.